A selection of T cell receptor beta chains follows, all from one sample in a study of regulatory T cells in long-lasting Graves disease. Each CDR3 protein gets one entry after TCRdb re-called the multiplex PCR reads with MiXCR. The repertoire includes a few hundred thousand distinct CDR3 sequences, about 11% of them detected once, and approximately 17% sits in the top ten. In addition, the sample was reused for a study of T cells in Graves' hyperthyroidism and ophthalmopathy.

The sample in question was peripheral blood mononuclear cells (PBMCs), obtained at new diagnosis, from a patient treated with antithyroid drugs. These receptors were obtained from a woman in her late teens or twenties with Graves disease. The CDR3 runs from the conserved cysteine through the conserved F or W. The order of the fields is D gene, J gene, V gene, clone size, CDR3 DNA, CDR3 protein. A D gene is named only where the DNA matches it firmly. Some rows have no size entry. The others give once, few or many, or a class for an expanded clone.

.	TRBJ2-1	TRBV29-1	many	TGCAGCGTTGAGTCAAGGTACAATGAGCAGTTCTTC	CSVESRYNEQFF
TRBD1	TRBJ1-1	TRBV25-1	many	TGTGCCAGCAGAGACAGGGCGAGCACTGAAGCTTTCTTT	CASRDRASTEAFF
TRBD1	TRBJ1-1	TRBV10-3	few	TGTGCCATCAGTTCCTCGGGACAGGGGGTGAAAGCTTTCTTT	CAISSSGQGVKAFF
.	TRBJ2-5	TRBV7-2	many	TGTGCCAGCAGCACAAATGTTTGGCACATACAACAAGAGACCCAGTACTTC	CASSTNVWHIQQETQYF
.	TRBJ2-1	TRBV4-1	few	TGCGCCAGCAGCCTATTACAGACAGGTTTTGACAATGAGCAGTTCTTC	CASSLLQTGFDNEQFF
.	TRBJ2-5	TRBV7-3	many	TGTGCCAGCAGCTCGACCAACAGGGACGGAGAGACCCAGTACTTC	CASSSTNRDGETQYF
TRBD2	TRBJ2-3	TRBV29-1	many	TGCAGCGTTGGGACTAGCGGGAGAGATACGCAGTATTTT	CSVGTSGRDTQYF
.	TRBJ1-6	TRBV6-5	many	TGTGCCAGCAGTTACCCAGGGCCGCTCTCACCCCTCCACTTT	CASSYPGPLSPLHF
.	TRBJ2-1	TRBV19	.	TGTGCCAGTAGTATAGTGACTTTCTCCTACAATGAGCAGTTCTTC	CASSIVTFSYNEQFF
.	TRBJ2-2	TRBV6-1	many	TGTGCCAGCAGTCGACCGACTAGTCCAACCAACACCGGGGAGCTGTTTTTT	CASSRPTSPTNTGELFF
TRBD2	TRBJ2-3	TRBV7-9	.	TGTGCCAGCAGCAGGACTAGCGGGGGAGATACGCAGTATTTT	CASSRTSGGDTQYF
TRBD1	TRBJ1-1	TRBV5-1	many	TGCGCCAGCAGCTCAGTCGGACAGGGGACTGAAGCTTTCTTT	CASSSVGQGTEAFF
TRBD2	TRBJ2-2	TRBV11-2	many	TGCGCCAGCAGCCCGGGACTAGTCGGCGGGGAGCTGTTTTTT	CASSPGLVGGELFF
.	TRBJ1-1	TRBV7-9	few	TGTGCCAGCAGCTTACGAGGCGAAGCTTTCTTT	CASSLRGEAFF
.	TRBJ1-4	TRBV18	.	TGTGCCAGCTCACTCCCAGGGAATGAAGAACTGTTTTTT	CASSLPGNEELFF
TRBD1	TRBJ1-1	TRBV2	.	TGTGCCAGCAGTGAACCCCGGGACAGGAGACTTACTGAAGCTTTCTTT	CASSEPRDRRLTEAFF
.	TRBJ1-2	TRBV12-3/TRBV12-4	many	TGTGCCAGCAGTTTCCCAGGGGCCTATGGCTACACCTTC	CASSFPGAYGYTF
.	TRBJ2-5	TRBV4-3	few	TGCGCCAGCAGCCAGGACACCGGGACAACGGGAGAGACCCAGTACTTC	CASSQDTGTTGETQYF
.	TRBJ2-2	TRBV29-1	many	TGCAGCTTTGGACTTAGGGGTGGCGGGGAGCTGTTTTTT	CSFGLRGGGELFF
.	TRBJ1-1	TRBV6-5	many	TGTGCCAGCAGTTACTCTGGCTCGGGGGGGACTGAAGCTTTCTTT	CASSYSGSGGTEAFF
.	TRBJ2-5	TRBV12-3/TRBV12-4	.	TGTGCCAGCAGCCTCCGGGCCTTAGAGACCCAGTACTTC	CASSLRALETQYF
.	TRBJ2-1	TRBV7-6	.	TGTGCCAGCAGCTTATGGTCCGCCGGGGGGCGCGGTGAGCAGTTCTTC	CASSLWSAGGRGEQFF
TRBD1	TRBJ1-6	TRBV6-5	few	TGTGCCAGCAGTTACTCGCGGACAGGGGGTTCACCCCTCCACTTT	CASSYSRTGGSPLHF
.	TRBJ1-5	TRBV7-2	many	TGTGCCAGCAGCTTGGTTCCACTACAGCCCCAGCATTTT	CASSLVPLQPQHF
TRBD2	TRBJ2-5	TRBV12-3/TRBV12-4	many	TGTGCCAGCAGTCCACGGACTAGCGGGGGGCAAGAGACCCAGTACTTC	CASSPRTSGGQETQYF
.	TRBJ1-6	TRBV19	.	TGTGCCAGTAGTTTGGGACCCAATTCACCCCTCCACTTT	CASSLGPNSPLHF
.	TRBJ2-2	TRBV4-3	.	TGCGCCAGCAGCCAAGAACCTACTGGGACGTCCACCGGGGAGCTGTTTTTT	CASSQEPTGTSTGELFF
TRBD2	TRBJ2-5	TRBV4-1	.	TGCGCCAGCAGCCAAGGCAGTAGCGGGGCCCCCGGGGAGACCCAGTACTTC	CASSQGSSGAPGETQYF